This paragraph reports one T cell receptor beta chain. Its specificity is not known. PCR was performed using 60 Vbeta and 13 Jbeta primers. Sequencing was performed with immunoSEQ multiplex PCR; in TCRdb, only in-frame clones are kept and a portion is missing. The table lists 200,000 to 250,000 clones, 70% to 80% of them singletons. The entry originates in a study of cytomegalovirus exposure and HLA in healthy donors. Study-level points and caveats: Researchers catalogued under 200 TCR beta chains as cytomegalovirus-associated. Most sequenced TCRs were rare (though some public TCRs occurred in many donors).

The CDR3 has 14 amino acids. The germline CDR1 and CDR2 sequences are LGHNA and YNFKEQ. Trimming pared 0 bases from V and 5 bases from J, leaving 5 bases between. This receptor was taken from a man between 35 and 55 years old in good health and CMV-seronegative. Sequencing was done on a sample of PBMCs. J is TRBJ1-6 and V is TRBV4-2; D remains ambiguous. The CDR3 DNA reads as TGTGCCAGCAGCCAAGATCAGAATAATTCACCCCTCCACTTT. This encodes CASSQDQNNSPLHF.